A single sample is the source of the 28 T cell receptor beta chains below, sequenced in a study of cytomegalovirus exposure and HLA in healthy donors. This PCR relied on a set of 60 Vbeta primers and 13 Jbeta primers. Profiled with immunoSEQ multiplex PCR; TCRdb holds only in-frame clones, not every one. The sample lists about 150,000 clones; 65% to 80% were seen once. The specimen was PBMCs. These receptors came from a young man in good health and CMV-seronegative.

V gene TRBV15 combines with J gene TRBJ2-7; D is possibly TRBD2 (5 bases). V was trimmed by 0 bases and J by 0 bases, leaving 15 bases between them. Looked up from germline, CDR1 is LNHNV and CDR2 is YYDKDF (reference sequence). The CDR3 is made up of 17 amino acids. In nucleotides, the CDR3 is TGTGCCACCAGCAGAGATTTTGGGAGTACCCACTCCTACGAGCAGTACTTC. It translates to CATSRDFGSTHSYEQYF.

This clone was detected only a few times. V gene TRBV29-1 combines with J gene TRBJ1-1; the D gene is possibly TRBD1 (6 bases). The CDR3 loop spans 15 amino acids. The germline gives CDR1 SQVTM, CDR2 ANQGSEA. V lost 3 bases, J lost 4 bases, and 18 bases lay in between. CDR3 amino acids: CSVEAAQGLGTEAFF. In DNA form, the CDR3 reads TGCAGCGTTGAGGCGGCCCAGGGGCTTGGCACTGAAGCTTTCTTT. Variable domain in full (rest from reference TRBV29-1 and TRBJ1-1): SAVISQKPSRDICQRGTSLTIQCQVDSQVTMMFWYRQQPGQSLTLIATANQGSEATYESGFVIDKFPISRPNLTFSTLTVSNMSPEDSSIYLCSVEAAQGLGTEAFFGQGTRLTVV.

This clone has just one count. The chain recombines TRBV6-4 with TRBJ2-3; 9 nucleotides match TRBD1. The CDR3 is 13 residues long. Germline CDR1 and CDR2: MRHNA and SNTAGT. J lost 1 base, V lost 8 bases, and 1 base had no gene match. The CDR3 loop is CASRQGGTDTQYF. The CDR3 DNA follows: TGTGCCAGCCGACAGGGGGGCACAGATACGCAGTATTTT.

The chain links TRBV2 to TRBJ1-5; the D is unclear. Germline V gene sequence: CDR1 SNHLY, CDR2 FYNNEI. V lost 4 bases to trimming and J lost 4 bases, with 8 bases between them. CDR3 length: 13 amino acids. This chain's CDR3 is CASSGESNQPQHF. CDR3 DNA sequence: TGTGCCAGCAGTGGTGAGAGTAATCAGCCCCAGCATTTT.

V gene TRBV6-5 combines with J gene TRBJ1-2; no clear D gene. The CDR3 covers 16 residues. Germline V gives CDR1 MNHEY, CDR2 SVGAGI. V lost 2 bases and J lost 8, with 21 bases in between. The DNA of the CDR3 is TGTGCCAGCAGTTACGTCGGCGGCGGGCAGCCCATGGGCTACACCTTC. Its protein is CASSYVGGGQPMGYTF.

The chain combines TRBV18 with TRBJ2-1; D is possibly TRBD1 (6 bases). The CDR3 runs 13 residues. The germline V gene has CDR1 KGHSH and CDR2 LQKENI. Trimming pared 4 bases from V and 5 bases from J, leaving 9 bases between. DNA for the CDR3: TGTGCCAGCTCACGGGACATAGACAATGAGCAGTTCTTC. Encoded protein: CASSRDIDNEQFF. Full variable domain (remainder filled in from reference TRBV18 and TRBJ2-1): NAGVMQNPRHLVRRRGQEARLRCSPMKGHSHVYWYRQLPEEGLKFMVYLQKENIIDESGMPKERFSAEFPKEGPSILRIQQVVRGDSAAYFCASSRDIDNEQFFGPGTRLTVL.

The V call is TRBV5-1, the J call TRBJ1-5; D not certain. The CDR3 covers 13 residues. The V and J ends lost 1 base and 8 bases respectively, with 10 bases between them. The germline gives CDR1 SGHRS, CDR2 YFSETQ. The CDR3 DNA follows: TGCGCCAGCAGCTTGCAAGCTGAGGAGCCCCAGCATTTT. It codes for CASSLQAEEPQHF.

Only a few counts were recorded for this clone. The chain uses TRBV4-3 and TRBJ2-1; possible D gene TRBD1, 6 bases. V lost 2 bases to trimming and J lost 5 bases, with 19 bases between them. Germline V gives CDR1 LGHNA, CDR2 YSLEER. The CDR3 sequence is 17 residues long. CDR3 coding DNA: TGCGCCAGCAGCCAATCGTTGGGGGCCTATGGCGACAATGAGCAGTTCTTC. The encoded protein is CASSQSLGAYGDNEQFF.

The gene calls are TRBV2 and TRBJ1-5; perhaps TRBD1 as D (5 bases). The CDR3 totals 13 residues. Deletions cut 5 bases from V and 2 bases from J, with 7 bases between. Germline loops: CDR1 SNHLY, CDR2 FYNNEI. The CDR3 sequence: CASSQQGNQPQHF. Here the CDR3 DNA reads TGTGCCAGCAGTCAACAGGGCAATCAGCCCCAGCATTTT.

V gene TRBV7-9 combines with J gene TRBJ1-2, with D maybe TRBD1 (5 bases). Germline assignment: CDR1 SEHNR and CDR2 FQNEAQ (reference sequence). The CDR3 contains 15 residues. Trimming removed 1 base at V and 5 bases at J, with 14 bases between. The CDR3 here is CASSLGTPARYGYTF. The CDR3 nucleotides are TGTGCCAGCAGCTTAGGGACACCAGCTCGATATGGCTACACCTTC.

This clone showed up just a few times. The V and J genes are TRBV18 and TRBJ1-1; 8 bases fit TRBD1. Germline V gene data show CDR1 as KGHSH and CDR2 as LQKENI. This CDR3 is 14 amino acids long. J was trimmed by 5 bases and V by 8 bases; bases with no gene match: 10. As DNA, the CDR3 is TGTGCCAGCACCACTACAGGGGGGTTTACTGAAGCTTTCTTT. Translation gives CASTTTGGFTEAFF.

This sequence joins TRBV27 and TRBJ1-5, with TRBD1 as a possible D gene (5 bases). The CDR3 covers 15 residues. Germline CDR1 is MNHEY and CDR2 is SMNVEV (reference sequence). Trimming shortened V by 4 bases and J by 5 bases, and 15 bases separated the two germline ends. The CDR3 DNA is TGTGCCAGCAGTTCCGGCCCAGGGAACCATCAGCCCCAGCATTTT. Translation: CASSSGPGNHQPQHF.

The chain recombines TRBV5-8 with TRBJ2-1; tentative D call: TRBD2 (6 bases). There are 14 residues in the CDR3. Per germline, CDR1 SGHTS and CDR2 YDEGEE. The V and J ends lost 7 bases and 2 bases respectively, with 13 bases between them. The CDR3 DNA follows: TGTGCCAGCGGGCCGGGACTGACCTACAATGAGCAGTTCTTC. Its protein product is CASGPGLTYNEQFF.

V gene TRBV10-3 combines with J gene TRBJ2-7, with D perhaps given as TRBD1 or TRBD2 (5 bases each). CDR3 length: 13 amino acids. The V end lost 2 bases, the J end lost 7 bases, and 12 bases lay between the germline ends. The germline V gene encodes CDR1 ENHRY and CDR2 SYGVKD. CDR3 coding DNA: TGTGCCATCAGTGAGGACAGAACGGGAGAGCAGTACGTC. It translates to CAISEDRTGEQYV.

The genes are TRBV5-1 and TRBJ1-4; D remains ambiguous. The germline V and J ends were trimmed by 0 bases and 7 bases, with 13 bases remaining between them. The CDR3 loop spans 15 amino acids. Germline lookup yields CDR1 SGHRS and CDR2 YFSETQ. The CDR3 here is CASSLGGAETEKLFF. The CDR3 nucleotides are TGCGCCAGCAGCTTGGGAGGCGCTGAGACTGAAAAACTGTTTTTT.

The sample holds a few counts of this clone. The chain links TRBV6-4 to TRBJ2-2, with 10 bases lining up with TRBD1. The CDR3 runs to 15 residues. Germline CDR1 reads MRHNA; CDR2 reads SNTAGT. Unmatched junction bases numbered 4, after V lost 6 bases and J lost 3 bases. CDR3 sequence reads: CASRKGTGDTGELFF. In DNA, the CDR3 is TGTGCCAGCAGAAAGGGGACAGGGGACACCGGGGAGCTGTTTTTT.

The rearrangement joins TRBV28 to TRBJ1-6, with D perhaps TRBD1 (6 bases). Germline loops: CDR1 MDHEN, CDR2 SYDVKM. Trimming took 3 bases from V and 9 from J, leaving 18 bases between them. There are 16 residues in the CDR3. Here the CDR3 DNA reads TGTGCCAGCAGTTTGGGCACCGGGACATCTCGTTCACCCCTCCACTTT. This encodes CASSLGTGTSRSPLHF.

This chain connects TRBV6-1 to TRBJ1-1, with 7 bases lining up with TRBD1. J was trimmed by 3 bases and V by 2 bases; bases with no gene match: 3. The germline V gene encodes CDR1 MNHNS and CDR2 SASEGT. This CDR3 contains 14 residues. The CDR3, as DNA: TGTGCCAGCAGTGAATTAGGACAGGACACTGAAGCTTTCTTT. Protein sequence: CASSELGQDTEAFF.

The chain recombines TRBV2 with TRBJ2-5, with D perhaps matching TRBD2 (5 bases). Germline loops: CDR1 SNHLY, CDR2 FYNNEI. The length of the CDR3 is 13 residues. The V gene lost 6 bases and the J gene lost 5 bases, with 13 bases spanning the gap. CDR3 residues: CASSGRERETQYF. CDR3 sequence (DNA): TGTGCCAGCAGCGGACGGGAACGGGAGACCCAGTACTTC.

This chain joins TRBV28 and TRBJ2-7; 7 bases map to TRBD1. The junction had 11 bases not matched to a gene; V was cut back by 4 bases and J by 2 bases. The germline V gene has CDR1 MDHEN and CDR2 SYDVKM. The CDR3 consists of 16 residues. CDR3 sequence reads: CASSSHLQGTTYEQYV. As DNA, the CDR3 is TGTGCCAGCAGTTCGCACCTACAGGGGACAACCTACGAGCAGTACGTC.

The chain uses TRBV6-6 and TRBJ1-5; perhaps TRBD1 as D (6 bases). The CDR3 is made up of 16 amino acids. Germline V lookup: CDR1 MNHNY, CDR2 SVGAGI (reference sequence). V was cut by 2 bases and J by 1 base, with 12 bases left in between. CDR3 protein: CASSYRGGQSNQPQHF. CDR3 DNA: TGTGCCAGCAGTTACCGCGGGGGACAAAGCAATCAGCCCCAGCATTTT.

The chain carries TRBV7-3 and TRBJ2-3; 8 bases fit TRBD2. After removal of 6 bases from V and 10 bases from J, the junction contained 9 bases not matched to a gene. The germline V gene encodes CDR1 SGHTA and CDR2 FQGTGA. This CDR3 is built from 13 residues. The CDR3 protein is CASRKYSGDPQYF. CDR3 DNA: TGTGCCAGCAGGAAATATAGCGGGGACCCGCAGTATTTT.

The CDR3 sequence is CASSLVVSGPQETQYF. The CDR3, as DNA: TGCGCCAGCAGCTTGGTTGTATCTGGCCCCCAAGAGACCCAGTACTTC. The chain recombines TRBV5-1 with TRBJ2-5; D remains unclear. Trimming left V 0 bases short and J 1 base short, with 13 bases between. Per germline, CDR1 SGHRS and CDR2 YFSETQ. This CDR3 comprises 16 residues.

The chain employs TRBV5-1 and TRBJ2-3; TRBD2 matches at 8 bases. This CDR3 contains 16 residues. The junction had 8 bases not matched to a gene; V was cut back by 3 bases and J by 2 bases. Germline loops: CDR1 SGHRS, CDR2 YFSETQ. CDR3 DNA: TGCGCCAGCAGCTCGGGACTAGGGGGGCCCACAGATACGCAGTATTTT. Amino acids: CASSSGLGGPTDTQYF.

This clone was observed a few times. The chain employs TRBV7-9 and TRBJ2-5; the D gene is possibly TRBD1 (5 bases). The CDR3 runs to 14 residues. Germline V CDR1 and CDR2: SEHNR, FQNEAQ (reference sequence). Trimming removed 2 bases at V and 2 bases at J, with 9 bases between. CDR3 amino acids: CASSLTPGQETQYF. The CDR3 region has the DNA TGTGCCAGCAGCTTAACGCCAGGGCAAGAGACCCAGTACTTC.

The chain combines TRBV7-8 with TRBJ1-1; possibly TRBD1 for D (5 bases). The germline V and J ends were trimmed by 1 base and 1 base, with 13 bases remaining between them. The CDR3 loop spans 16 amino acids. Germline values: CDR1 SGHVS, CDR2 FQNEAQ. The CDR3 loop reads CASSLVGGTANTEAFF. The CDR3 bases are TGTGCCAGCAGCTTAGTTGGCGGGACGGCGAACACTGAAGCTTTCTTT.

This chain joins TRBV7-2 and TRBJ2-2, with D possibly matching TRBD1 (6 bases). The V and J ends lost 4 bases and 7 bases respectively, with 10 bases between them. The germline CDR1 and CDR2 sequences are SGHTA and FQGNSA. The CDR3 spans 13 residues. The CDR3: CASSSRGGGELFF. CDR3 coding DNA: TGTGCCAGCAGCTCCAGGGGTGGCGGGGAGCTGTTTTTT.

This clone was detected once. The gene calls are TRBV13 and TRBJ1-2; D ambiguous. CDR1 and CDR2 (germline): PRHDT, FYEKMQ (reference sequence). The CDR3 is made up of 13 amino acids. Trimming pared 3 bases from V and 4 bases from J, leaving 9 bases between. The CDR3 loop reads CASSFWEVYGYTF. CDR3 nucleotide sequence: TGTGCCAGCAGCTTTTGGGAGGTCTATGGCTACACCTTC. The full variable domain, rest sourced from reference TRBV13 and TRBJ1-2, is AAGVIQSPRHLIKEKRETATLKCYPIPRHDTVYWYQQGPGQDPQFLISFYEKMQSDKGSIPDRFSAQQFSDYHSELNMSSLELGDSALYFCASSFWEVYGYTFGSGTRLTVV.